The next 22 T cell receptor beta chains were all read from a single sample in a study of OX40 agonist ivuxolimab in advanced cancers. Profiling relied on immunoSEQ multiplex PCR, and the TCRdb table lists in-frame clones only, not all of them. This sample has about 22,000 clones; 85% to 90% occur once, and the top ten carry 25% to 30%. The source was CD4+ or CD8+ T cells sorted from blood, collected in a trial of the OX40 agonist ivuxolimab. These receptor sequences come from an adult with an advanced solid tumor such as melanoma, head and neck, liver or kidney cancer.

The chain has TRBV4-2 and TRBJ1-1; D perhaps matches TRBD1 (6 bases). V dropped 1 base and J dropped 1 base, with 7 bases sitting between them. CDR1 and CDR2 (germline): LGHNA, YNFKEQ. The CDR3 has 14 amino acids. The chain's CDR3 is CASSQADRNTEAFF. CDR3 nucleotides: TGTGCCAGCAGCCAAGCGGACAGGAACACTGAAGCTTTCTTT.

The chain uses TRBV28 and TRBJ2-7; 10 bases are a match to TRBD1. V lost 6 bases to trimming and J lost 4 bases; unmatched junction nucleotides: 9. CDR1 is MDHEN and CDR2 is SYDVKM in the germline V gene. The CDR3 contains 15 residues. In nucleotides, the CDR3 is TGTGCCAGCAGAGGAGCGGGACAGGGGTTGTACGAGCAGTACTTC. Its protein is CASRGAGQGLYEQYF.

The V and J genes are TRBV28 and TRBJ2-1, with D hard to call. The CDR3 is 11 residues long. V dropped 2 bases and J dropped 10 bases, with 6 bases sitting between them. CDR1 is MDHEN and CDR2 is SYDVKM in the germline V gene. DNA of the CDR3: TGTGCCAGCAGTTTAATCTTAGAGCAGTTCTTC. Translated, it gives CASSLILEQFF.

In its sample, this clone was seen a few times. The chain is built from TRBV4-1 and TRBJ1-5, with no clear D. Germline values: CDR1 MGHRA, CDR2 YSYEKL. CDR3 length: 13 residues. V lost 0 bases and J lost 6, with 6 bases in between. This CDR3 reads CASSQDNSQPQHF. CDR3 sequence (DNA): TGCGCCAGCAGCCAAGATAATAGTCAGCCCCAGCATTTT.

The V call is TRBV2, the J call TRBJ2-7; the D is unclear. V was trimmed by 5 bases and J by 7 bases, leaving 9 bases between them. Germline CDR1 SNHLY, CDR2 FYNNEI. CDR3 size: 11 residues. The CDR3 bases are TGTGCCAGCAGTACCCCTCGTGAGCAGTACTTC. This translates into CASSTPREQYF.

The chain is built from TRBV19 and TRBJ2-7, with D possibly called TRBD1 or TRBD2 (5 bases each). Trimming removed 0 bases from V and 2 bases from J, with 11 bases in between. Germline V gene sequence: CDR1 LNHDA, CDR2 SQIVND (reference sequence). The length of the CDR3 is 15 residues. The CDR3 reads CASSIEGVRAYEQYF. CDR3 coding DNA: TGTGCCAGTAGTATAGAGGGGGTGAGGGCCTACGAGCAGTACTTC.

This sequence joins TRBV10-1 and TRBJ2-2; either TRBD1 or TRBD2 may fit D (5 bases each). The V and J ends lost 5 bases and 6 bases respectively, with 10 bases between them. The CDR3 totals 13 residues. The germline gives CDR1 WNHNN, CDR2 SYGVQD (reference sequence). The DNA for the CDR3 is TGCGCCAGCAGTTGGGGGAGCCCCGGGGAGCTGTTTTTT. It yields the protein CASSWGSPGELFF.

This chain links TRBV28 with TRBJ1-3, with D perhaps TRBD1 (6 bases). Deletions cut 5 bases from V and 1 base from J, with 9 bases between. The V gene's germline CDR1 is MDHEN and CDR2 SYDVKM. The CDR3 is made up of 14 amino acids. The CDR3 nucleotides read TGTGCCAGCAGTATCAGGGGATCTGGAAACACCATATATTTT. Translated: CASSIRGSGNTIYF.

The CDR3 DNA reads TGTGCCAGCAGCTCCCCGGAAGGGGGCGAGGCTTTCTTT. It specifies CASSSPEGGEAFF. The V gene is TRBV6-5, the J gene TRBJ1-1, with TRBD1 matching 7 bases. The CDR3 is 13 residues long. V trimming: 6 bases; J trimming: 11 bases; junction bases outside the gene matches: 12. Germline V gives CDR1 MNHEY, CDR2 SVGAGI.

Written as DNA, the CDR3 is TGTGCCAGCAGCTCATCAAGATACGAGCAGTACTTC. Translation gives CASSSSRYEQYF. V and J are TRBV7-9 and TRBJ2-7, with no clear D. V was pared by 4 bases and J by 4 bases, with 8 bases between. The CDR3 runs 12 residues. Looked up from germline, CDR1 is SEHNR and CDR2 is FQNEAQ (reference sequence).

The chain has TRBV9 and TRBJ1-2; D remains unclear. V lost 0 bases and J 3 bases, leaving 6 bases between the germline ends. The germline V gene has CDR1 SGDLS and CDR2 YYNGEE. The CDR3 sequence is 13 residues long. The CDR3 nucleotides read TGTGCCAGCAGCGTAGGAGCAGACTATGGCTACACCTTC. Amino acid sequence: CASSVGADYGYTF.

The rearrangement links TRBV4-2 to TRBJ1-2; D perhaps matches TRBD1 (5 bases). The CDR3 sequence is 14 residues long. CDR1 is LGHNA, CDR2 YNFKEQ, per germline. Trimming cost V 6 bases and J 0 bases, with 11 bases left between them. The CDR3 DNA reads as TGTGCCAGCAGGCCAGGGTCCACTAACTATGGCTACACCTTC. Its protein product is CASRPGSTNYGYTF.

The rearrangement uses TRBV6-6 and TRBJ2-5, with D perhaps being TRBD1 or TRBD2 (5 bases each). Germline V gene lookup returns CDR1 MNHNY and CDR2 SVGAGI (reference sequence). The CDR3 sequence is 15 residues long. Trimming took off 0 bases at V and 1 base at J, with 9 bases between the two ends. The CDR3: CASSYSGGGQETQYF. CDR3 sequence (DNA): TGTGCCAGCAGTTACTCAGGTGGGGGCCAAGAGACCCAGTACTTC.

The rearrangement uses TRBV11-1 and TRBJ1-1, with D possibly matching TRBD1 (6 bases). This CDR3 region has 14 residues. V was cut by 0 bases and J by 1 base, with 6 bases left in between. The germline gives CDR1 SGHAT, CDR2 FQDESV (reference sequence). The CDR3 DNA is TGTGCCAGCAGCTTAGCGGGGGCGAACACTGAAGCTTTCTTT. This translates into CASSLAGANTEAFF.

The V gene is TRBV27, the J gene TRBJ1-5, with D perhaps TRBD1 (6 bases). V was trimmed by 4 bases and J by 1 base, leaving 11 bases between them. Germline CDR1 is MNHEY and CDR2 is SMNVEV (reference sequence). This CDR3 region has 15 residues. The CDR3 spells CASSSWGASNQPQHF. In DNA, the CDR3 is TGTGCCAGCAGTTCATGGGGGGCCAGCAATCAGCCCCAGCATTTT.

The chain uses TRBV28 and TRBJ1-1, with unresolved D. The V end was cut by 6 bases, the J end by 8 bases, with 16 bases between. The CDR3 is made up of 13 amino acids. Germline values: CDR1 MDHEN, CDR2 SYDVKM. CDR3: CASSTSRAAEAFF. The CDR3 DNA sequence: TGTGCCAGCAGCACATCGAGGGCAGCCGAAGCTTTCTTT.

The V gene is TRBV6-5, the J gene TRBJ1-4; weak D call: TRBD1 (5 bases). V shed 0 bases and J shed 1 base, with 6 bases lying between them. The CDR3 extends over 15 amino acids. Germline CDR1 reads MNHEY; CDR2 reads SVGAGI. In DNA, the CDR3 is TGTGCCAGCAGTTACTCTGGGGGAACTAATGAAAAACTGTTTTTT. This codes for CASSYSGGTNEKLFF.

This clone was seen once. The rearrangement uses TRBV5-3 and TRBJ1-2, with 7 bases fitting TRBD1. TRBV5-3 is marked as an open reading frame, function uncertain. The V and J ends lost 10 bases and 4 bases, in that order; junction bases with no gene match: 7. This CDR3 spans 12 amino acids. CDR3 in amino acids: CAGNDRAYGYTF. CDR3 bases: TGTGCCGGGAACGACAGGGCCTATGGCTACACCTTC.

The CDR3 bases are TGCGCCAGCAGCCAAGATCTTGGCGGGGCCTCCTACGAGCAGTACTTC. It translates to CASSQDLGGASYEQYF. The gene calls are TRBV4-3 and TRBJ2-7; D perhaps matches TRBD2 (6 bases). CDR3 length: 16 residues. V was trimmed by 0 bases and J by 0 bases, leaving 12 bases between them. From germline, CDR1 is LGHNA and CDR2 YSLEER.

The chain uses TRBV5-8 and TRBJ2-7, with TRBD1 matching over 7 bases. The V segment lost 2 bases and the J segment 3 bases; nucleotides outside the gene matches: 5. The germline V gene encodes CDR1 SGHTS and CDR2 YDEGEE. The CDR3 sequence is 14 residues long. In DNA, the CDR3 is TGTGCCAGCAGCTTTTTGGGACAGATCTACGAGCAGTACTTC. Protein product: CASSFLGQIYEQYF.

The V and J genes are TRBV9 and TRBJ2-1, with D unresolved. The germline CDR1 and CDR2 sequences are SGDLS and YYNGEE. Trimming left V 5 bases short and J 4 bases short, with 10 bases between. The CDR3 runs to 13 residues. The CDR3 nucleotides are TGTGCCAGCAGTCCGGGTCGTTACAATGAGCAGTTCTTC. Translating it yields CASSPGRYNEQFF.

CDR3 DNA sequence: TGTGCCAGCAGTGAAGCTTCGCCCACCTACGAGCAGTACTTC. As protein: CASSEASPTYEQYF. The J gene is TRBJ2-7, the V gene TRBV6-1, with D unclear. Germline V CDR1 and CDR2: MNHNS, SASEGT. V gave up 0 bases and J gave up 2 bases, with 8 bases separating them. This CDR3 is built from 14 residues.